This T cell receptor (beta chain) was sequenced in a study of long-term antiretroviral therapy in people with HIV. The CDR3 is made up of 15 amino acids. CDR1 and CDR2 (germline): MNHEY, SVGAGI. V was cut by 7 bases and J by 1 base, with 14 bases left in between. Broader study findings: Relative to transplant donor controls, diversity remained lower despite increasing after ART.

A word on this clone: Its cognate antigen is unknown.

The assay, immunoSEQ v3.0, was run at survey level. Repertoires were generated with immunoSEQ multiplex PCR, while TCRdb's copy carries only in-frame clones and drops some. The table lists about 16,000 clones, around 84% of them singletons, with around 5.2% in the top ten. Clinicians in the United States treated all participants with HIV. The sequenced sample was unsorted PBMCs, obtained 0.5 years after starting antiretroviral therapy. The chain combines TRBV6-5 with TRBJ2-1; D perhaps matches TRBD2 (5 bases). The receptor was derived from a woman between 35 and 50 years old with HIV. Written as DNA, the CDR3 is TGTGCCAGCACTAAGGTGAGGGCATCCTACAATGAGCAGTTCTTC. Translated, it gives CASTKVRASYNEQFF.